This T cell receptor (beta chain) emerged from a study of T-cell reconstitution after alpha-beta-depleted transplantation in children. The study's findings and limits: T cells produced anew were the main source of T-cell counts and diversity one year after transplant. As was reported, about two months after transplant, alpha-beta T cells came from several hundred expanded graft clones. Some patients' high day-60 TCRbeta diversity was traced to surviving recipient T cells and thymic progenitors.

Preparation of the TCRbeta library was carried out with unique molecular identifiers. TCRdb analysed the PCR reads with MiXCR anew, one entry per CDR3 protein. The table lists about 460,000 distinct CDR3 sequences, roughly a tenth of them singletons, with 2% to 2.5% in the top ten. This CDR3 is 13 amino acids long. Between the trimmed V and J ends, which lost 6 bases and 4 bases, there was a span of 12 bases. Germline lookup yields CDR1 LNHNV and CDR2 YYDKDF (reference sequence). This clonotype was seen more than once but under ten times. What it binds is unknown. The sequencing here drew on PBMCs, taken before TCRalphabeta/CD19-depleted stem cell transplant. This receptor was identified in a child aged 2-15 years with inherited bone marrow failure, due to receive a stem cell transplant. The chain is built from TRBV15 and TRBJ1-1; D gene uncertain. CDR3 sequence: CATSRSLGTEAFF. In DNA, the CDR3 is TGTGCCACCAGTAGATCGTTGGGCACTGAAGCTTTCTTT.